This T cell receptor beta chain was observed in a study of cytotoxic CD8 clonotypes in ibrutinib-treated CLL. On the study more broadly: In all, approximately ten patients were relapsed/refractory, around 15 were treatment-naive and 17 to 18 were IGHV unmutated. When averaged across all of the samples, the counts came to some 250,000 productive templates and some 93,000 productive rearrangements. Broader study findings: Sustained-remission patients were sampled at one set of times and progressing patients at different ones.

The CDR3 sequence is 14 residues long. CDR1 is KGHSH and CDR2 is LQKENI in the germline V gene. V trimming: 3 bases; J trimming: 4 bases; junction bases outside the gene matches: 2. A note on this clone: What it binds is unknown.

Method: immunoSEQ multiplex PCR; TCRdb's copy keeps in-frame clones and lacks some. Found here are hundreds of thousands of clones, roughly two thirds of them singletons; the top ten hold just under 6.5%. The specimen comprised PBMCs, sampled after 36 months of ibrutinib treatment. This TCR derives from a human donor with chronic lymphocytic leukemia. The chain links TRBV18 to TRBJ2-5; 10 bases are shared with TRBD1. The CDR3 sequence is CASSPGQGGETQYF. The CDR3 DNA sequence: TGTGCCAGCTCACCCGGACAGGGGGGAGAGACCCAGTACTTC.